This T cell receptor beta chain was sequenced in a study of blood T cells in healthy people across ages. Germline-derived CDR1 and CDR2 are SGHVS and FNYEAQ. Trimming removed 10 bases from V and 8 bases from J; junction bases left unmatched: 11. The CDR3 has 13 residues. For the second PCR, which ran for roughly 7 to 11 cycles, a sample-barcoded 5' primer and a J-beta primer mix were used. TCRdb processed the 5' RACE reads anew with MiXCR; each CDR3 protein has one entry. Of roughly 800,000 distinct CDR3 sequences in the sample, about three fifths are singletons; the top ten hold 22%. Each of the donors had ten milliliters of peripheral blood drawn into EDTA-treated Vacutainer tubes. Each sample provided at least 6 micrograms of extracted total RNA.

Sequencing was done on a sample of blood. The rearrangement joins TRBV7-6 to TRBJ2-1; 7 bases match TRBD2. The clonotype was recovered from a man in his thirties or forties in good health. In DNA form, the CDR3 reads TGTGCCACCGCGATACGCGGGAGCCATGAGCAGTTCTTC. Translated: CATAIRGSHEQFF.